This T cell receptor beta chain was sequenced during a study of early T cells in non-severe SARS-CoV-2 infection. In regard to this clonotype: No antigen is known for it.

MiXCR was run by TCRdb on the 5' RACE reads, yielding one entry per CDR3 protein. The sample records 80,000 or so distinct CDR3 sequences, 11% being singletons. Overall study findings and caveats: VDJdb matching favored anti-spike CD8 responses, missing private and CD4 specificities.

Germline CDR1 and CDR2: DFQATT and SNEGSKA (reference sequence). Trimming stripped 2 bases from V and 4 bases from J, with 9 bases between. CDR3 length equals 12 residues. The chain couples TRBV20-1 to TRBJ2-7; possibly TRBD1 for D (6 bases). Sequenced here: whole blood, sampled at baseline. This receptor was obtained from an adult who was a healthcare worker with PCR-confirmed SARS-CoV-2 infection or an uninfected control (not recorded which). CDR3 residues: CSARIGGYEQYF. In DNA, the CDR3 is TGCAGTGCTAGAATAGGGGGTTACGAGCAGTACTTC.